This T cell receptor beta chain comes out of a study of regulatory T cells in long-lasting Graves disease. Broader study findings: The study found lower TCR diversity in persistent Graves' patients than in newly diagnosed ones. Persistent patients shared more public clonotypes (about 2,700) than newly diagnosed patients (about 1,000). There were preferences for TRBV28, TRBJ1-2 and TRBJ2-5 in persistent disease.

Arm-PCR with iRepertoire HTBI primers amplified the CDR3 regions for these TCR beta libraries. How the authors handled the data: Analysis of the samples identified 50 to 70 TRBV and 14 TRBJ segments. TCRdb itself ran the multiplex PCR reads through MiXCR, one entry per CDR3 protein. The V and J calls come from TCRdb's annotation, not from the publication. The repertoire consists of 350,000 to 550,000 distinct CDR3 sequences, with about 15% occurring once and the leading ten covering around 17%. This CDR3 has 15 amino acids. Germline V gene data show CDR1 as MGHRA and CDR2 as YSYEKL. V lost 6 bases to trimming and J lost 2 bases; unmatched junction nucleotides: 4. The time point here: newly diagnosed GD, antithyroid drugs for less than 3 months. PBMCs were the source of the RNA used for TCR sequencing. As concerns this clonotype: Its antigen remains unknown.

These same records also appear under a second study, on T cells in Graves' hyperthyroidism and ophthalmopathy.

This clonotype was obtained from a woman aged 25-40 years with Graves disease. Sequences were derived from peripheral blood mononuclear cells (PBMCs), sampled at new diagnosis, from a patient treated with antithyroid drugs. This sequence joins TRBV4-1 and TRBJ2-2; 9 nucleotides line up with TRBD2. The CDR3 protein is CASRGSGSNTGELFF. In DNA form, the CDR3 reads TGCGCCAGCAGAGGTAGCGGGAGTAACACCGGGGAGCTGTTTTTT.